The present entry profiles one TCR beta chain with its context. This sample was included in a study of blood T cell repertoires in COVID-19. Study at large: The study drew acute and convalescent COVID-19 samples from the United States, Italy and Spain.

Clones were sequenced by immunoSEQ multiplex PCR, and TCRdb holds only the in-frame ones, with some missing. The sample yields fewer than 200,000 clones, about four fifths seen once. Germline trimming cut 5 bases from V and 5 bases from J; bases unmatched to any gene: 9. This CDR3 contains 17 residues. Germline V gene lookup returns CDR1 MNHEY and CDR2 SVGEGT. This clonotype was obtained from a woman older than 75 with acute or convalescent COVID-19. Sequences were obtained from peripheral blood. V and J are TRBV6-2 or TRBV6-3 and TRBJ2-3, with 14 positions matching TRBD2. The CDR3 DNA sequence: TGTGCCAGCAGTCAACGACTAGCGGGAGGGTTTTTAGATACGCAGTATTTT. Amino acid sequence: CASSQRLAGGFLDTQYF.